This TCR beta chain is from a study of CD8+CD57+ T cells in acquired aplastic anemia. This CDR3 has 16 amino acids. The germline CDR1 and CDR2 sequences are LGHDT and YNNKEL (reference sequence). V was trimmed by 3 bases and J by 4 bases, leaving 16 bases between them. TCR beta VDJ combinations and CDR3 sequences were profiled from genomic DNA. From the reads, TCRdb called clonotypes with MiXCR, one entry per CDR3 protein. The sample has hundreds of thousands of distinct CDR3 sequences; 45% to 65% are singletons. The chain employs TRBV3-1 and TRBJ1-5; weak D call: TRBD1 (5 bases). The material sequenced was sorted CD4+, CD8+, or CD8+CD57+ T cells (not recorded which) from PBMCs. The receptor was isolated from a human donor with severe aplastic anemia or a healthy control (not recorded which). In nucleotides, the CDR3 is TGTGCCAGCAGCCAGGCCGGGACTGGGGTAAATCAGCCCCAGCATTTT. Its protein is CASSQAGTGVNQPQHF.